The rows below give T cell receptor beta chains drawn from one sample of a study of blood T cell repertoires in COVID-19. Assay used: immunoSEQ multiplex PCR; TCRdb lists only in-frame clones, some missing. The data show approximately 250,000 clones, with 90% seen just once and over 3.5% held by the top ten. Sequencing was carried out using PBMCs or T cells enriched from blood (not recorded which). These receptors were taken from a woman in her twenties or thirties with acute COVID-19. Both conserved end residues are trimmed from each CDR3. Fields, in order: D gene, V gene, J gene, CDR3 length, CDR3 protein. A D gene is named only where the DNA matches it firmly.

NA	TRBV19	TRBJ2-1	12	ASVPGDGNNEQF
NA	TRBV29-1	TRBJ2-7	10	SVRMASDEQY
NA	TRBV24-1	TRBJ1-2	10	ATSGGGGGYT
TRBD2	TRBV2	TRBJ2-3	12	ASSLRTSGDTQY
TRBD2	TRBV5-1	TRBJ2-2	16	ASSLLAGGLLNTGELF
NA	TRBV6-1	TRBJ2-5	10	ASSDSTRTQY
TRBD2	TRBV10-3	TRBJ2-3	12	AIGLAARTDTQY
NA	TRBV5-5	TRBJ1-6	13	ASSYATERNSPLH
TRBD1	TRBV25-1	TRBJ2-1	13	ASSDGQGQSNEQF
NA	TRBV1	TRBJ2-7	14	TSSQDLRGKVYEQY